One T cell receptor beta chain is described in this entry. The sample originates from a study of cytomegalovirus exposure and HLA in healthy donors. This CDR3 has 15 residues. V lost 0 bases and J lost 4, with 9 bases in between. Germline assignment: CDR1 MNHEY and CDR2 SVGAGI. The PCR was carried out with 60 Vbeta primers and 13 Jbeta primers. The method was immunoSEQ multiplex PCR; TCRdb's version includes in-frame clones alone and lacks a portion of them. The sample records 170,000 or so clones, about four fifths being singletons. The rearrangement uses TRBV6-5 and TRBJ2-2; D gene ambiguous. The TCR originated in a woman in her 50s in good health and CMV-seronegative. The sample comprised PBMCs. The CDR3 bases are TGTGCCAGCAGTTACTCTGTGACTTCCACCGGGGAGCTGTTTTTT. Residues: CASSYSVTSTGELFF.